This T cell receptor beta chain was identified during a study of OX40 agonist ivuxolimab in advanced cancers. Background on the study: Two patients with cutaneous melanoma and one with hepatocellular carcinoma, three in total, showed partial responses.

Libraries were prepared by immunoSEQ multiplex PCR; TCRdb keeps only in-frame clonotypes and omits some of them. The top ten clones hold around 4.7% of a sample with roughly 56,000 clones, approximately 81% of them seen once. This CDR3 region has 16 residues. Trimming cost V 5 bases and J 2 bases; bases outside gene matches: 6. CDR1 is MDHEN, CDR2 SYDVKM, per germline. About this clone: Its antigen is not identified.

General study results and limits: Circulating CD4+ and CD8+ T cells showed clonal expansion by week 6 at 0.1 to 3.0 mg/kg. Part of the nonresponder group also had normalized T-cell clonal expansion that was low.

The gene calls are TRBV28 and TRBJ1-6, with TRBD1 matching over 7 bases. This clonotype originated in an adult with an advanced solid tumor such as melanoma, head and neck, liver or kidney cancer. The sequences come from CD4+ or CD8+ T cells sorted from blood, collected in a trial of the OX40 agonist ivuxolimab. The CDR3 DNA reads as TGTGCCAGCAGTGTGACAGGGAGGACCTATAATTCACCCCTCCACTTT. Its protein product is CASSVTGRTYNSPLHF.